This TCR beta chain comes out of a study of blood T cell repertoires in COVID-19. The V and J ends lost 2 bases and 1 base, in that order; junction bases with no gene match: 4. CDR1 is SGHRS and CDR2 is YFSETQ in the germline V gene. CDR3 length: 16 amino acids. Sequenced by immunoSEQ multiplex PCR; TCRdb stores in-frame clones only, minus some. The sample has 130,000 or so clones, about 74% seen once. J is TRBJ2-2 and V is TRBV5-1; TRBD2 matches 8 bases. This TCR derives from a man aged 50-60 years with acute or convalescent COVID-19. The specimen sequenced was peripheral blood. CDR3 nucleotide sequence: TGCGCCAGCAGCTTCGGGAGCGGGGGGAACACCGGGGAGCTGTTTTTT. As protein: CASSFGSGGNTGELFF.